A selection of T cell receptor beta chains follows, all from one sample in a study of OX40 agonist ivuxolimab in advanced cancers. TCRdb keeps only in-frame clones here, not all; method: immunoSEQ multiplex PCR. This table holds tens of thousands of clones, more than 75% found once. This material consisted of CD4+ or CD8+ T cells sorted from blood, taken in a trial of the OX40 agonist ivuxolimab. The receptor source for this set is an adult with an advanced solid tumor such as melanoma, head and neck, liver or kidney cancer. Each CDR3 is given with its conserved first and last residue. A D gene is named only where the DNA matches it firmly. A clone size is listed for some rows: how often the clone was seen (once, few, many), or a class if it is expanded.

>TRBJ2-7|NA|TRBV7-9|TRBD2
TGTGCCAGCAGCTTAGCGGGACTAGTCTCCTACGAGCAGTACTTC
CASSLAGLVSYEQYF
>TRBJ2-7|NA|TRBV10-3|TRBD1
TGTGCCATCAGTGGACAGGGTCTCAAGACCTACGAGCAGTACTTC
CAISGQGLKTYEQYF
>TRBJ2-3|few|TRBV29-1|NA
TGCAGCGTTGATGAGGGGGGCACAGATACGCAGTATTTT
CSVDEGGTDTQYF
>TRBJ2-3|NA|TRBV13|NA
TGTGCCAGCAGCTCGCCTAGCACAGATACGCAGTATTTT
CASSSPSTDTQYF
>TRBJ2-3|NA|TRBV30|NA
TGTGCCTGGAGTGTACAAGACAGAAACACAGATACGCAGTATTTT
CAWSVQDRNTDTQYF
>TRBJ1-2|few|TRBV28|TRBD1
TGTGCCAGCAGCGACCTGACAGGGTTCTATGGCTACACCTTC
CASSDLTGFYGYTF
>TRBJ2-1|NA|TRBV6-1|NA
TGTGCCAGCAGTGAAACGGGGGCTCAGTTCTTC
CASSETGAQFF
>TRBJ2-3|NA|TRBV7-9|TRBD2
TGTGCCAGCAGCCCCGGAGCGGGAGTGTGGACAGATACGCAGTATTTT
CASSPGAGVWTDTQYF
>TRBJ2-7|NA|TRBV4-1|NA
TGCGCCAGCAGCCAAGATCCGGGACCTTGGCAGGAGCAGTACTTC
CASSQDPGPWQEQYF
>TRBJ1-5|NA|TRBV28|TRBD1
TGTGCCAGCAGTAAATGGGACAGGGTAAGGCAGCCCCAGCATTTT
CASSKWDRVRQPQHF
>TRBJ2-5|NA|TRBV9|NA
TGTGCCAGCAGCCCCAGCGCCCAAGAGACCCAGTACTTC
CASSPSAQETQYF
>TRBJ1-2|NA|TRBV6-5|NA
TGTGCCAGCAGTTACGTGGGGGCCACCTATGGCTACACCTTC
CASSYVGATYGYTF
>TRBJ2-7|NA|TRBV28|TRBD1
TGTGCCAGCAGTTTACCGGGACAGGGGGACGTGAGTTACGAGCAGTACTTC
CASSLPGQGDVSYEQYF
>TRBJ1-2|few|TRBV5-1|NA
TGCGCCAGCAGCCCCAGGGGCTATGGCTACACCTTC
CASSPRGYGYTF
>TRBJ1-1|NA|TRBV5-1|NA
TGCGCCAGCAGCCCACTCAGGAACACTGAAGCTTTCTTT
CASSPLRNTEAFF
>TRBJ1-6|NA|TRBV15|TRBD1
TGTGCCACCAGCAGAGATCCAGGGGGCCTGGGCTCACCCCTCCACTTT
CATSRDPGGLGSPLHF
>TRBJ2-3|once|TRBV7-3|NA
TGTGCCAGCAGCTCCACAGGTCATAGCACAGATACGCAGTATTTT
CASSSTGHSTDTQYF
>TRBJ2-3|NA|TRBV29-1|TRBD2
TGCAGCGCCGGAGGGGCGGGAGGGCTGGGGGATACGCAGTATTTT
CSAGGAGGLGDTQYF
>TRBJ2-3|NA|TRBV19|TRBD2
TGTGCCAGTAGTGTCGGACTAGCGGTCGGCACAGATACGCAGTATTTT
CASSVGLAVGTDTQYF
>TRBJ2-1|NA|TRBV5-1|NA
TGCGCCAGCAGCCCTCAGATATCCGTAGGCAATGAGCAGTTCTTC
CASSPQISVGNEQFF
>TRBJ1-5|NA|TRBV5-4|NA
TGTGCCAGTCAGGACGGACCCAATCAGCCCCAGCATTTT
CASQDGPNQPQHF
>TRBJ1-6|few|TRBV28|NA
TGTGCCAGCTATTCCCTGGGGGACCAAAGGAGGGCACCCCTCCACTTT
CASYSLGDQRRAPLHF
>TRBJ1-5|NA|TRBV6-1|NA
TGTGCCAGCAGTGAAATTATCCAGGTGGGCAATCAGCCCCAGCATTTT
CASSEIIQVGNQPQHF
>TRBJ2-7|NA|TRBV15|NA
TGTGCCACCAGCAGAGATCCCCCGCTGGATAAGGGCGAGCAGTACTTC
CATSRDPPLDKGEQYF
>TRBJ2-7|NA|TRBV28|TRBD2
TGTGCCAGCAGTGGCCCGACTAGCGGGAGAGGTACGTACGAGCAGTACTTC
CASSGPTSGRGTYEQYF
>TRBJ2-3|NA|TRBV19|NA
TGTGCCAGTAGTATCTCCACAGATACGCAGTATTTT
CASSISTDTQYF
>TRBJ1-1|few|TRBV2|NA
TGTGCCAGCAGCTATTCGGGTGTGAACACTGAAGCTTTCTTT
CASSYSGVNTEAFF
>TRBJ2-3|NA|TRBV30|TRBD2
TGTGCCTGGAGGGTGACTAGCGGGAGTGCAGATACGCAGTATTTT
CAWRVTSGSADTQYF
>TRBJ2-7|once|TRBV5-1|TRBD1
TGCGCCAGCTCCCAGGGGGCCTACGAGCAGTACTTC
CASSQGAYEQYF
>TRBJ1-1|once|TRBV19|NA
TGTGCCAGTAGTATTTACGGCGGGCATCCGAGCGGGGGTGAAGCTTTCTTT
CASSIYGGHPSGGEAFF
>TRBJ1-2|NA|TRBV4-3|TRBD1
TGCGCCAGCAGCCAGCTACAGGGGGCTGATGGCTACACCTTC
CASSQLQGADGYTF
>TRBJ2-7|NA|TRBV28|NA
TGTGCCAGCAGCCCCCTAGGAGGGACACAGTACGAGCAGTACTTC
CASSPLGGTQYEQYF
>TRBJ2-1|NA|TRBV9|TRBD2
TGTGCCAGCAGCTCCCGACTAGCGTACAATGAGCAGTTCTTC
CASSSRLAYNEQFF